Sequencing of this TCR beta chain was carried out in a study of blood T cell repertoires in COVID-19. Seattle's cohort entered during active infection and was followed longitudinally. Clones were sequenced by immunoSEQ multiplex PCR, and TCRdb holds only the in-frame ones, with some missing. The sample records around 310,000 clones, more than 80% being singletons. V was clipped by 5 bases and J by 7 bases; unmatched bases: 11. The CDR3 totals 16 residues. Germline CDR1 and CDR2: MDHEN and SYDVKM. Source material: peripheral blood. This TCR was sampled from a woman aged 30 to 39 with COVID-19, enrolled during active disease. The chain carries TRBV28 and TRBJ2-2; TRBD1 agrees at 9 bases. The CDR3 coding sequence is TGTGCCAGCAGTCGCCGAGGGACAGGGTTTGACGGGGAGCTGTTTTTT. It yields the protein CASSRRGTGFDGELFF.